This T cell receptor (beta chain) was recovered during a study of human T cells and chemical hapten exposure. Findings and limits, study-wide: TCRs at a frequency above 1 in 1000 stayed unchanged with DPC sensitization.

The sample holds many counts of this clonotype. Its target is unknown. Each cDNA molecule in the library carried unique molecular identifiers. Original handling: TCR counts had a median of around 94,000 per sample and spanned about 23,224 to 690,600. TCRdb re-analysed the RACE reads in MiXCR, keeping a single row per CDR3 protein. V and J calls and clone size were set by TCRdb, not the authors. The repertoire includes 130,000 or so distinct CDR3 sequences, approximately 9% of them detected once, and roughly 2% sits in the top ten. Noted time point: healthy volunteer bleed at 2 weeks. Unseparated into fractions, whole blood served as the source from which total RNA was extracted. With 1 base clipped from V and 2 bases from J, the junction kept 3 bases outside the gene matches. The CDR3 totals 16 residues. Germline CDR1 SQVTM, CDR2 ANQGSEA.

The chain carries TRBV29-1 and TRBJ2-1; TRBD2 matches at 12 bases. Sequencing used whole blood. This clonotype was sampled from a male donor in good health. Some clones in this sample may be carry-over from other donors' samples. Here the CDR3 reads CSVEGTSGIPYNEQFF. CDR3 in DNA: TGCAGCGTTGAAGGGACTAGCGGGATACCCTACAATGAGCAGTTCTTC.